The entry below describes one TCR beta chain. The sample originates from a study of cytomegalovirus exposure and HLA in healthy donors. V lost 1 base to trimming and J lost 7 bases; unmatched junction nucleotides: 0. The CDR3 totals 12 residues. Per germline, CDR1 SGHVS and CDR2 FNYEAQ. It was with 60 Vbeta and 13 Jbeta primers that the PCR ran. Sequencing was performed with immunoSEQ multiplex PCR; in TCRdb, only in-frame clones are kept and a portion is missing. This sample carries 150,000 to 200,000 clones, approximately 81% of them seen once, and the ten largest clones take around 0.27%. Input material: PBMCs. This clonotype was obtained from a boy aged 5-17 years in good health and CMV-seronegative. The chain employs TRBV7-6 and TRBJ1-1; 7 positions match TRBD1. CDR3 DNA: TGTGCCAGCAGCTTAGGGGACAGTGAAGCTTTCTTT. Residues: CASSLGDSEAFF.